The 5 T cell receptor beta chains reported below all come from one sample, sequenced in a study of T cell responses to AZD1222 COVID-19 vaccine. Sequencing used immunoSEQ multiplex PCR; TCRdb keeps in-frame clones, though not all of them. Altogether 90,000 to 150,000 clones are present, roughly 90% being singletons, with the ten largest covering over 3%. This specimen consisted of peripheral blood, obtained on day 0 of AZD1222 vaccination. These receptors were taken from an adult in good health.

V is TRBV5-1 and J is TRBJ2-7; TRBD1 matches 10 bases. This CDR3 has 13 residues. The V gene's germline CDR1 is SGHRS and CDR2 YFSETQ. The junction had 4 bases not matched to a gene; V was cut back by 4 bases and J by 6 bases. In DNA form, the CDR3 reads TGCGCCAGCAGCCTGGGACAGGGGAGCGAGCAGTACTTC. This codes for CASSLGQGSEQYF.

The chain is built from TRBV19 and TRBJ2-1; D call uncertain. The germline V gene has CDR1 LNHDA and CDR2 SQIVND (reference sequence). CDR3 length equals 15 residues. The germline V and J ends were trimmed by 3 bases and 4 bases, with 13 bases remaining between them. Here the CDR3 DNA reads TGTGCCAGTAGTATCGGGCCGGGCGAATACAATGAGCAGTTCTTC. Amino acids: CASSIGPGEYNEQFF.

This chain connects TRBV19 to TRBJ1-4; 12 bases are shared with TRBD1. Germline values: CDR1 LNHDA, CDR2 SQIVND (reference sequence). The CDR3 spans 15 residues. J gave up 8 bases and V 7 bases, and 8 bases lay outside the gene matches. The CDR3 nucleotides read TGTGCCAGTACCTCTTCCGGGACAGGGGGCGAAAAACTGTTTTTT. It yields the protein CASTSSGTGGEKLFF.

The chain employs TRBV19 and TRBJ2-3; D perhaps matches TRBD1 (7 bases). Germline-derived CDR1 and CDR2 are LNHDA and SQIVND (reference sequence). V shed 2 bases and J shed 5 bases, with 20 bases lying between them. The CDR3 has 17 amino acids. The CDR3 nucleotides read TGTGCCAGTAGTATACACAGGGGACTCCCACCGGGAGATACGCAGTATTTT. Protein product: CASSIHRGLPPGDTQYF.

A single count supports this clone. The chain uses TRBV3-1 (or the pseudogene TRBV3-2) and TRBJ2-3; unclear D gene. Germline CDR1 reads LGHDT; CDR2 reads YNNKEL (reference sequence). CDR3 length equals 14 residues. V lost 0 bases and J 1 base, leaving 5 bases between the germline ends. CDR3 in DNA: TGTGCCAGCAGCCAAGATCTCGGCACAGATACGCAGTATTTT. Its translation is CASSQDLGTDTQYF.